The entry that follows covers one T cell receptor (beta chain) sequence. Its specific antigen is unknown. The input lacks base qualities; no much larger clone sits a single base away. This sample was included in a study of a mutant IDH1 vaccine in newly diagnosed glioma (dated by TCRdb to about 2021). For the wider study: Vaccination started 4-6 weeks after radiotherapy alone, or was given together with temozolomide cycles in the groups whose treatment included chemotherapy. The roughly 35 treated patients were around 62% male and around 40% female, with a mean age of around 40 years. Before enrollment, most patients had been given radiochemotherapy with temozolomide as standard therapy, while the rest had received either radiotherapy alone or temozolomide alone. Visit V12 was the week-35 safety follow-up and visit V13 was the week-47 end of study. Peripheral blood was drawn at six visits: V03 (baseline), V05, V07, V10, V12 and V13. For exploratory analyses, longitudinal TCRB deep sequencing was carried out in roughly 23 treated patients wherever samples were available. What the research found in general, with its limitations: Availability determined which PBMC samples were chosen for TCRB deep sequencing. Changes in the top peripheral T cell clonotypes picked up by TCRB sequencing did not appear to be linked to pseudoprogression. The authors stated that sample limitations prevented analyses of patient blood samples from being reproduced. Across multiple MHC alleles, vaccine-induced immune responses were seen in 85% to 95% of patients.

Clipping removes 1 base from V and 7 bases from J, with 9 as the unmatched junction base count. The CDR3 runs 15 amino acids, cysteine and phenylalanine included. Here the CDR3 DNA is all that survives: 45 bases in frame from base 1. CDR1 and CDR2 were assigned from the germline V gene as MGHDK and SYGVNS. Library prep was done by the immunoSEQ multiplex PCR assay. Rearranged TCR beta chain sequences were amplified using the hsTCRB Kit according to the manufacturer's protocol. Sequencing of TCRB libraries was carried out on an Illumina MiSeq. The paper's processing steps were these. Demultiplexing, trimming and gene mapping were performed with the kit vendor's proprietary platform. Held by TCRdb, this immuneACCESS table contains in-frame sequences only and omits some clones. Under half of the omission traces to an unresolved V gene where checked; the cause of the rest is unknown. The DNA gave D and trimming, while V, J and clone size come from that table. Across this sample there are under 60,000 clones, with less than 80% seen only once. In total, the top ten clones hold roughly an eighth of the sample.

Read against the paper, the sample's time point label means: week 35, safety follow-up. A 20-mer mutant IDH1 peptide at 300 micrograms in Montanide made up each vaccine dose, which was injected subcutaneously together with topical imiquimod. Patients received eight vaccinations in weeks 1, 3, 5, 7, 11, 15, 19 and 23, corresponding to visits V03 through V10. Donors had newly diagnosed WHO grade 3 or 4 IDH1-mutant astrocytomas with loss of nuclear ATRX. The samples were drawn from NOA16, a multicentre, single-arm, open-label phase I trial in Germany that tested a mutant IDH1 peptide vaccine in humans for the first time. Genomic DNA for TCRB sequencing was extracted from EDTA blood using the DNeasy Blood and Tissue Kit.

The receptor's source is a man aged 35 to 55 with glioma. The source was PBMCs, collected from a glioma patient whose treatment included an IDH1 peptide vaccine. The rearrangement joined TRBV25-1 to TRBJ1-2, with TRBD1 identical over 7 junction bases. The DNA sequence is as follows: TGTGCCAGCAGTGAATTCGGGAGGGGGCACGGTGGCTACACCTTC. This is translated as CASSEFGRGHGGYTF.